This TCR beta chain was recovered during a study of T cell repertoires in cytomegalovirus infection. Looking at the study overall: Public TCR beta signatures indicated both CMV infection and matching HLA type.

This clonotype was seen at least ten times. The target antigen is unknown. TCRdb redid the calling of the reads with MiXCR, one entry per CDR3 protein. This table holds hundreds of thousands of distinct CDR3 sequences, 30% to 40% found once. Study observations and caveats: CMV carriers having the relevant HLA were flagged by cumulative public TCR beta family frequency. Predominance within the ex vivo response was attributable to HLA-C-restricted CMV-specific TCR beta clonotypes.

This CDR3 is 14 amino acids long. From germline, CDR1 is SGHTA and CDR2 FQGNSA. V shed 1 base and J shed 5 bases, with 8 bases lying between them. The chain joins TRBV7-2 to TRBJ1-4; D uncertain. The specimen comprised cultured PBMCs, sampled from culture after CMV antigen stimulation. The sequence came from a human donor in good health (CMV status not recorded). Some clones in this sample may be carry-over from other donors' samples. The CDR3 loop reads CASSLVWQNEKLFF. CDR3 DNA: TGTGCCAGCAGCTTAGTCTGGCAGAATGAAAAACTGTTTTTT.